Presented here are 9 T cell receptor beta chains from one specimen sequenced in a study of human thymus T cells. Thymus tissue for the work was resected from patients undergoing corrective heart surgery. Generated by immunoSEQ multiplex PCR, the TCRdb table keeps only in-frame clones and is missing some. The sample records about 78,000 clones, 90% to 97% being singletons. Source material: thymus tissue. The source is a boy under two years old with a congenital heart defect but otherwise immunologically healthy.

The CDR3 DNA sequence: TGTGCCAGCAGCCAAGGAATTAGCACAGATACGCAGTATTTT. Protein product: CASSQGISTDTQYF. The rearrangement joins TRBV4-2 to TRBJ2-3, with D uncertain. V shed 1 base and J shed 0 bases, with 5 bases lying between them. The germline V gene encodes CDR1 LGHNA and CDR2 YNFKEQ. This CDR3 has 14 residues.

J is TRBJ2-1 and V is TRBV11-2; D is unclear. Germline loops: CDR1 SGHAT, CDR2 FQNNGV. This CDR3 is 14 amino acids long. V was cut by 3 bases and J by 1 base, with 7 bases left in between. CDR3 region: CASSFFGSYNEQFF. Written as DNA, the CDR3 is TGTGCCAGCAGCTTTTTCGGTTCCTACAATGAGCAGTTCTTC.

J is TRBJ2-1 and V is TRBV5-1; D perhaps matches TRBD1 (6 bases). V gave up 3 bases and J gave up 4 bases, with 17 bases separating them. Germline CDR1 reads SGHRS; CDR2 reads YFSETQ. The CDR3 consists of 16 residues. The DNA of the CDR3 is TGCGCCAGCAGCTCTAGGACCGGTACAGGGTACAATGAGCAGTTCTTC. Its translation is CASSSRTGTGYNEQFF.

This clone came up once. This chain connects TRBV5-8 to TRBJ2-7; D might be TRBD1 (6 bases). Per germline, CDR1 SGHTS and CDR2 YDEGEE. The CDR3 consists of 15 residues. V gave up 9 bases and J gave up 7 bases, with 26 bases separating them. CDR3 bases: TGTGCCAACCCCCAAGACGGGACAAGTCGATGGGAGCAGTACTTC. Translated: CANPQDGTSRWEQYF.

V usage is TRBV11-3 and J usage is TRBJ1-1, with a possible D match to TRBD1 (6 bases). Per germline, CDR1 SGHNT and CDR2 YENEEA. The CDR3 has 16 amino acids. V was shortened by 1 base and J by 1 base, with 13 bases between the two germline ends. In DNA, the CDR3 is TGTGCCAGCAGCTTAGTACAGGGCCGGGCGAACACTGAAGCTTTCTTT. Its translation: CASSLVQGRANTEAFF.

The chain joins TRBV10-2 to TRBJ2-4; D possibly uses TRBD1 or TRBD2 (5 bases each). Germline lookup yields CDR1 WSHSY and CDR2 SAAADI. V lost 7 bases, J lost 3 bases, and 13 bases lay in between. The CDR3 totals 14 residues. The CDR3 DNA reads TGCGCCAGCACCTCGGGACCAAACAAAAACATTCAGTACTTC. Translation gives CASTSGPNKNIQYF.

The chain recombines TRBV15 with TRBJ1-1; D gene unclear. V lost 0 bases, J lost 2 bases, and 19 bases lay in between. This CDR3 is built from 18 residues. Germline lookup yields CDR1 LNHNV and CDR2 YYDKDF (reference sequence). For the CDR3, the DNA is TGTGCCACCAGCAGAGATAAATTAATGAGGACCGCTAACACTGAAGCTTTCTTT. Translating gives CATSRDKLMRTANTEAFF.

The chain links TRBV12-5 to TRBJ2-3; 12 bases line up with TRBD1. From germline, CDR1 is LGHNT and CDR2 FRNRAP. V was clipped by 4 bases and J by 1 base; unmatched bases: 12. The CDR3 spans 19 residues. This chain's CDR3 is CASGSRDRGRQEGTDTQYF. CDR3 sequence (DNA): TGTGCTAGTGGTTCCCGGGACAGGGGGCGTCAGGAGGGCACAGATACGCAGTATTTT.

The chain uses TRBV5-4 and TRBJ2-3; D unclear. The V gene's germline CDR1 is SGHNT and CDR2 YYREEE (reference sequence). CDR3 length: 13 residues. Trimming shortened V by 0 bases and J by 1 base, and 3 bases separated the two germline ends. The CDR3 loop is CASSLVGTDTQYF. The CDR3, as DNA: TGTGCCAGCAGCTTGGTTGGCACAGATACGCAGTATTTT. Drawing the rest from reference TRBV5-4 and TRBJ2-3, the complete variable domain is ETGVTQSPTHLIKTRGQQVTLRCSSQSGHNTVSWYQQALGQGPQFIFQYYREEENGRGNFPPRFSGLQFPNYSSELNVNALELDDSALYLCASSLVGTDTQYFGPGTRLTVL.